This TCR beta chain stems from a study of blood T cell repertoires in COVID-19. This CDR3 has 14 residues. CDR1 and CDR2 from the germline V gene are SGDLS and YYNGEE. With 0 bases removed from V and 0 bases from J, the gap between germline ends came to 6 bases. Sequencing was performed with immunoSEQ multiplex PCR; in TCRdb, only in-frame clones are kept and a portion is missing. The sample lists more than 85,000 clones, approximately 82% occurring once. The sequenced material came from peripheral blood. This receptor was taken from a woman older than 75 with active or convalescent COVID-19. This chain joins TRBV9 and TRBJ1-1; D gene ambiguous. CDR3 coding DNA: TGTGCCAGCAGCGTAGCTACCCTGAACACTGAAGCTTTCTTT. Translation: CASSVATLNTEAFF. Looking up the rest from reference TRBV9 and TRBJ1-1 gives the full variable domain: DSGVTQTPKHLITATGQRVTLRCSPRSGDLSVYWYQQSLDQGLQFLIQYYNGEERAKGNILERFSAQQFPDLHSELNLSSLELGDSALYFCASSVATLNTEAFFGQGTRLTVV.